Each of the 9 T cell receptor beta chains below was sequenced from the same sample in a study of regulatory T cells in long-lasting Graves disease. In building TCR beta libraries, iRepertoire HTBI primers were used together with Arm-PCR of CDR3 regions. TCRdb independently ran MiXCR on the multiplex PCR reads; one entry per CDR3 protein. The sample consists of about 360,000 distinct CDR3 sequences, roughly 15% of them appearing once. Time point specified: newly diagnosed GD, antithyroid drugs for less than 3 months. Preparation of the TCR library used RNA extracted from PBMCs. Another study also made use of these data, one on T cells in Graves' hyperthyroidism and ophthalmopathy.

The sequencing used peripheral blood mononuclear cells (PBMCs), collected at new diagnosis, from a patient treated with antithyroid drugs. Receptor source: a woman under 30 with Graves disease.

This chain uses TRBV20-1 with TRBJ2-7, with 8 positions matching TRBD2. The CDR3 totals 18 residues. CDR1 is DFQATT and CDR2 is SNEGSKA in the germline V gene (reference sequence). V trimming: 5 bases; J trimming: 6 bases; junction bases outside the gene matches: 24. DNA for the CDR3: TGCAGTGCTGATAAGGGTCGGGAAGGAGCGGGGGATTCATCCGAGCAGTACTTC. Amino acids: CSADKGREGAGDSSEQYF.

The chain recombines TRBV29-1 with TRBJ2-7; a possible D gene is TRBD1 (5 bases). The CDR3 is made up of 14 amino acids. V lost 4 bases to trimming and J lost 0 bases, with 13 bases between them. CDR1 is SQVTM and CDR2 is ANQGSEA in the germline V gene. DNA for the CDR3: TGCAGCGTTGTTTTGGGGCTTAGCTCCTACGAGCAGTACTTC. Protein product: CSVVLGLSSYEQYF.

Ten or more counts support this clonotype. The chain joins TRBV28 to TRBJ2-7; D not certain. The ends were cut back, 8 bases at V and 2 bases at J, with 16 bases in the middle. The CDR3 has 14 amino acids. In germline, CDR1 is MDHEN, CDR2 SYDVKM. The CDR3 region is CASALRRTTYEQYF. CDR3 nucleotide sequence: TGTGCCAGCGCTCTCCGGAGAACCACCTACGAGCAGTACTTC. The full variable domain, its missing parts supplied by reference TRBV28 and TRBJ2-7, is DVKVTQSSRYLVKRTGEKVFLECVQDMDHENMFWYRQDPGLGLRLIYFSYDVKMKEKGDIPEGYSVSREKKERFSLILESASTNQTSMYLCASALRRTTYEQYFGPGTRLTVT.

This clonotype was picked up many times. The V and J genes are TRBV5-1 and TRBJ1-1; the D is unclear. V was trimmed by 5 bases and J by 7 bases, leaving 12 bases between them. Looked up from germline, CDR1 is SGHRS and CDR2 is YFSETQ. The CDR3 has 12 amino acids. The CDR3 coding sequence is TGCGCCAGCAGAGCGGAGTTTGGTGAAGCTTTCTTT. Translated: CASRAEFGEAFF.

This clonotype turned up a few times. The chain has TRBV12-5 and TRBJ1-1; no clear D. Germline loops: CDR1 LGHNT, CDR2 FRNRAP. Between the trimmed V and J ends, which lost 1 base and 3 bases, there was a span of 3 bases. This CDR3 contains 12 residues. CDR3: CASGLGHTEAFF. As DNA, the CDR3 is TGTGCTAGTGGTTTGGGTCACACTGAAGCTTTCTTT. The whole variable domain, filled in from reference TRBV12-5 and TRBJ1-1, reads DARVTQTPRHKVTEMGQEVTMRCQPILGHNTVFWYRQTMMQGLELLAYFRNRAPLDDSGMPKDRFSAEMPDATLATLKIQPSEPRDSAVYFCASGLGHTEAFFGQGTRLTVV.

The sample holds a few counts of this clonotype. The chain is built from TRBV7-6 and TRBJ1-3; D gene unclear. V was shortened by 5 bases and J by 0 bases, with 8 bases between the two germline ends. This CDR3 is built from 14 residues. From germline, CDR1 is SGHVS and CDR2 FNYEAQ. The CDR3 reads CASSEEASGNTIYF. The DNA of the CDR3 is TGTGCCAGCAGCGAGGAGGCCTCTGGAAACACCATATATTTT.

Of note for this clonotype: Because it lacks the conserved phenylalanine or tryptophan at the end, this CDR3 is likely a read error. The chain is built from TRBV5-5 and TRBJ1-6, with D possibly TRBD1 on 5 matching bases. Germline CDR1 reads SGHKS; CDR2 reads YYEKEE (reference sequence). The CDR3 totals 14 residues. V shed 1 base and J shed 5 bases, with 7 bases lying between them. CDR3: CASSLSRDNSPLHL. DNA for the CDR3: TGTGCCAGCAGCTTGTCCAGGGATAATTCACCCCTCCACCTT.

This clonotype was counted many times. J is TRBJ1-5 and V is TRBV28, with D maybe TRBD1 (6 bases). The CDR3 extends over 15 amino acids. V was shortened by 7 bases and J by 2 bases, with 15 bases between the two germline ends. Germline V gene sequence: CDR1 MDHEN, CDR2 SYDVKM. The CDR3 DNA reads as TGTGCCAGCACCTTGAGACAGGAGGGCAATCAGCCCCAGCATTTT. It translates to CASTLRQEGNQPQHF.

The chain uses TRBV4-1 and TRBJ2-3; D is ambiguous. The CDR3 is 15 residues long. V gave up 6 bases and J gave up 5 bases, with 18 bases separating them. Germline V CDR1 and CDR2: MGHRA, YSYEKL. CDR3 DNA sequence: TGCGCCAGCAGTGCGGACCCCGCTCGTGGAGATACGCAGTATTTT. Translation gives CASSADPARGDTQYF.